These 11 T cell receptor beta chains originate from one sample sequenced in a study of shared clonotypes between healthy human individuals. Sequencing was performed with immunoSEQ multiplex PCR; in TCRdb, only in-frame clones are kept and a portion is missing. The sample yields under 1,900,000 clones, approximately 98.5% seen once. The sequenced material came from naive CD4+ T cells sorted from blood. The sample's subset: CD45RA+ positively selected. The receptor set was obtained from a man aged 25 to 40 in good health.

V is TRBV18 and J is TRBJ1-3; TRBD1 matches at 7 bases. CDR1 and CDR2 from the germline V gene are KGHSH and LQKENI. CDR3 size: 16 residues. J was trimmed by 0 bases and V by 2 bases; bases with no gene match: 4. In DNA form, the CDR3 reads TGTGCCAGCTCACCAGGGACAGCAAACTCTGGAAACACCATATATTTT. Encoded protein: CASSPGTANSGNTIYF. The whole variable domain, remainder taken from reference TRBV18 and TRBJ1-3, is NAGVMQNPRHLVRRRGQEARLRCSPMKGHSHVYWYRQLPEEGLKFMVYLQKENIIDESGMPKERFSAEFPKEGPSILRIQQVVRGDSAAYFCASSPGTANSGNTIYFGEGSWLTVV.

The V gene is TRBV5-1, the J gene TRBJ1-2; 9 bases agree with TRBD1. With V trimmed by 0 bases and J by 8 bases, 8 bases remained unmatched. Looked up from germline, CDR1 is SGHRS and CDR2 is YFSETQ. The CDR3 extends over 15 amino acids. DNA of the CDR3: TGCGCCAGCAGCTTGGGCGCACAGGGGGCGCGCGGCTACACCTTC. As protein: CASSLGAQGARGYTF.

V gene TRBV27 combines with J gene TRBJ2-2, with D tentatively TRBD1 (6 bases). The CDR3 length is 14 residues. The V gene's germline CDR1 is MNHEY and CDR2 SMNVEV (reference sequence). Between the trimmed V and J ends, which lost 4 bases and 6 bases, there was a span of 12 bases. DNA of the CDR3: TGTGCCAGCAGTTCAACCAGGGGTCCCGGGGAGCTGTTTTTT. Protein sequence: CASSSTRGPGELFF.

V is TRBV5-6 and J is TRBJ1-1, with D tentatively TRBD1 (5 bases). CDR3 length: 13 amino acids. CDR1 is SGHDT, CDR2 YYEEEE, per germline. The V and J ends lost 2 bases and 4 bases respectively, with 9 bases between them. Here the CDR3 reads CASSFRGGTEAFF. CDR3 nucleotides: TGTGCCAGCAGCTTCCGGGGCGGCACTGAAGCTTTCTTT.

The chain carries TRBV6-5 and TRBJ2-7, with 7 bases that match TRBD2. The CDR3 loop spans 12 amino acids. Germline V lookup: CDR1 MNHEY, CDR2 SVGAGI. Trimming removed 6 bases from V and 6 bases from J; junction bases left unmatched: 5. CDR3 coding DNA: TGTGCCAGCAGGCAGGGAGGGAGCGAGCAGTACTTC. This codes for CASRQGGSEQYF.

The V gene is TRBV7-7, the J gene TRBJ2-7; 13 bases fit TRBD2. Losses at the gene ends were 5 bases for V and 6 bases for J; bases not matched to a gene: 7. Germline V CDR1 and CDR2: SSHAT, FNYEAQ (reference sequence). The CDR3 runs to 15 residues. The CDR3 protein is CASSPRTSGSSEQYF. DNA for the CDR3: TGTGCCAGCAGCCCGCGGACTAGCGGGAGTTCCGAGCAGTACTTC.

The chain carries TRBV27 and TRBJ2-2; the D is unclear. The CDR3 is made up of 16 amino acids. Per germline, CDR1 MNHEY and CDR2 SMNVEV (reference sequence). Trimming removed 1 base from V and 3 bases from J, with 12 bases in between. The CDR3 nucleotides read TGTGCCAGCAGTTTATTTAAGCTAGGAGACACCGGGGAGCTGTTTTTT. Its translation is CASSLFKLGDTGELFF.

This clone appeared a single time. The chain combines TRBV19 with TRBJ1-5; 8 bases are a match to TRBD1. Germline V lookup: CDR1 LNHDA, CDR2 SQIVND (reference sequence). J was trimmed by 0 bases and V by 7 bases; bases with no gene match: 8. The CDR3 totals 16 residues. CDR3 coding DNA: TGTGCCAGTATCGAACAGGGGGATGCTAGCAATCAGCCCCAGCATTTT. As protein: CASIEQGDASNQPQHF.

CDR3 in DNA: TGTGCCAGCAGCTTGGAATTAGATACGCAGTATTTT. Amino acids: CASSLELDTQYF. This chain links TRBV5-5 with TRBJ2-3, with unresolved D. V was trimmed by 0 bases and J by 5 bases, leaving 4 bases between them. CDR1 and CDR2 from the germline V gene are SGHKS and YYEKEE (reference sequence). The CDR3 covers 12 residues.

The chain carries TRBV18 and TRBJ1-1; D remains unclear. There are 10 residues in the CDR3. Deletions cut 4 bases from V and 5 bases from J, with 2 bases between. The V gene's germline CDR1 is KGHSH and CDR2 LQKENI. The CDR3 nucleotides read TGTGCCAGCTCACAAACTGAAGCTTTCTTT. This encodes CASSQTEAFF.

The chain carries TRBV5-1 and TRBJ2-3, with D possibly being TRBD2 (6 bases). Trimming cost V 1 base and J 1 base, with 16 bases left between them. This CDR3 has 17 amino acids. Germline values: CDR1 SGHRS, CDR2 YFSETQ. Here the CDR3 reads CASSLITVASGTDTQYF. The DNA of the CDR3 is TGCGCCAGCAGCTTGATTACGGTGGCTAGCGGCACAGATACGCAGTATTTT.